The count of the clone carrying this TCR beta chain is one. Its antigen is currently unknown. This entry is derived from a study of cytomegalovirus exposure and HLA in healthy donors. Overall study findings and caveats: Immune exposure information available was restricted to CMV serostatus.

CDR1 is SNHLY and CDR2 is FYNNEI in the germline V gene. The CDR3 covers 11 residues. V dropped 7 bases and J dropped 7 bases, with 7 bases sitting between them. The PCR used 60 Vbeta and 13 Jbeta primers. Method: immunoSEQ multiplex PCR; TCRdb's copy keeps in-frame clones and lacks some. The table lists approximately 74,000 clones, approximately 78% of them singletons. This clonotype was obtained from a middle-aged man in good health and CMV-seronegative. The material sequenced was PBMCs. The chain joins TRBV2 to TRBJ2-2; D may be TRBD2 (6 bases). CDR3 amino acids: CASKEGGELFF. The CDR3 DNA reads TGTGCCAGCAAGGAGGGCGGGGAGCTGTTTTTT.